The present T cell receptor (beta chain) was sequenced within a study of neurological immune-mediated disorders. General study points: Falling below healthy controls, multiple sclerosis showed the least TCR clonal expansion, while HTLV-1-associated myelopathy showed the most.

The CDR3 loop spans 16 amino acids. Germline CDR1 and CDR2: MNHEY and SVGEGT. Unmatched junction bases numbered 16, after V lost 6 bases and J lost 6 bases. This clonotype was counted ten times or more. Its antigen is as yet unknown. In TCRdb, the 5' RACE reads were re-called with MiXCR into one record per CDR3 protein. This table holds roughly 120,000 distinct CDR3 sequences, about 3.4% found once. The sequencing sample was made of PBMCs. This TCR was recovered from a woman aged 25-40 years with multiple sclerosis. This sequence joins TRBV6-2 or TRBV6-3 and TRBJ2-7; 8 bases line up with TRBD2. DNA of the CDR3: TGTGCCAGCAGCCCCGGGTGGCGGGGGGCAACCGGCGAGCAGTACTTC. It translates to CASSPGWRGATGEQYF.